This T cell receptor (beta chain) was found in a study of T cells after yellow fever vaccination. Study results and caveats: Only a minor proportion of clonotypes was detected across both CD4 and CD8 compartments. The presence of abundant clonotypes contaminating from the bulk population was possible in FACS-sorted repertoires. The study re-detected most primary-vaccination clones after the booster (roughly 96% CD4, roughly 90% CD8).

This clonotype appeared a few times. Template-switching 5'RACE yielded the TCR cDNA; a universal primer site and UMIs were added in the process. Each CDR3 protein is one row after TCRdb ran MiXCR on the 5' RACE reads. The profile shows 45,000 to 65,000 distinct CDR3 sequences, approximately 7% of them singletons. The CDR3 has 15 amino acids. J lost 2 bases, V lost 6 bases, and 5 bases had no gene match. Germline V gene data show CDR1 as SEHNR and CDR2 as FQNEAQ (reference sequence). The sequence derives from a man aged 18 to 29 who received the YFV17D yellow fever vaccine. The sample here was CD8+ T cells not binding an NS4B(214-222) dextramer, sorted from PBMCs, taken around 45 days after the first yellow fever vaccination. V usage is TRBV7-9 and J usage is TRBJ2-3; 10 bases are a match to TRBD2. The CDR3 DNA follows: TGTGCCAGCAGTTGGACTAGCGGAGACACAGATACGCAGTATTTT. This gives the protein CASSWTSGDTDTQYF.